This TCR beta chain originates from a study of regulatory and conventional T cells in RAG deficiency. Study results and limitations: RAG-deficient patients showed markedly lower Shannon entropy and higher Simpson indices than control T-cell subsets.

This CDR3 is 15 amino acids long. CDR1 and CDR2 from the germline V gene are MGHRA and YSYEKL. V lost 3 bases and J lost 2, with 13 bases in between. Method: immunoSEQ multiplex PCR; TCRdb's copy keeps in-frame clones and lacks some. The repertoire holds 10,000 or so clones, with approximately 93% as singletons. Blood CD4+ CD25-high CD127-low regulatory T cells supplied the genomic DNA template. Note on this clone: What it recognizes is unknown.

The data were also submitted as part of a second study, on regulatory T cells. Turning to that study: Primers: 52 TRBV forward and 13 TRBJ reverse.

The clonotype originates from a human donor in good health. This chain joins TRBV4-1 and TRBJ1-1; D may be TRBD1 (5 bases). Sequences were obtained from CD127- CD25+ CD4+ Tregs sorted from blood. The CDR3 nucleotides are TGCGCCAGCAGCCACCCCTTGGGGGGTAACACTGAAGCTTTCTTT. It yields the protein CASSHPLGGNTEAFF.